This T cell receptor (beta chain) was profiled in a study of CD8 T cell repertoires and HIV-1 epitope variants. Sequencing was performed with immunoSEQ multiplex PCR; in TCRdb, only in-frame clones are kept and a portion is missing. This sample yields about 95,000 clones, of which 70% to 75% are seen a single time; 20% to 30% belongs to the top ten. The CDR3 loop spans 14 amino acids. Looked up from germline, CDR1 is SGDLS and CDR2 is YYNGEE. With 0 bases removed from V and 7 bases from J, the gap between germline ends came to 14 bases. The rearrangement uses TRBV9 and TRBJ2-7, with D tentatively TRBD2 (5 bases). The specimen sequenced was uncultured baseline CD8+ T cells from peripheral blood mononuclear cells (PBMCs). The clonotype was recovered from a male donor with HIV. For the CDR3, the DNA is TGTGCCAGCAGCGTAGTGAGCGGCCACGCGGAGCAGTACTTC. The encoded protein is CASSVVSGHAEQYF.